Below, 21 T cell receptor beta chains from the same sample are listed, as sequenced in a study of blood T cell repertoires in COVID-19. Produced via immunoSEQ multiplex PCR; TCRdb's table is partial and in-frame only. The sample includes 200,000 to 250,000 clones, under 95% of them seen just once. Sequenced: PBMCs or T cells enriched from blood (not recorded which). These receptors all come from a woman between 18 and 29 years old who had recovered from COVID-19.

V usage is TRBV7-9 and J usage is TRBJ1-1; perhaps TRBD1 as D (6 bases). Trimming cost V 5 bases and J 0 bases, with 16 bases left between them. The CDR3 runs 16 residues. CDR1 is SEHNR, CDR2 FQNEAQ, per germline (reference sequence). DNA for the CDR3: TGTGCCAGCAGCCAGCCGACAGGCATCATGAACACTGAAGCTTTCTTT. It specifies CASSQPTGIMNTEAFF.

The CDR3 sequence: CASSGTSGRVYNEQFF. The CDR3 DNA reads as TGTGCCAGCAGTGGGACTAGCGGGAGAGTGTACAATGAGCAGTTCTTC. The V and J genes are TRBV2 and TRBJ2-1, with 13 bases matching TRBD2. V lost 4 bases, J lost 4 bases, and 4 bases stayed unmatched. Germline CDR1 SNHLY, CDR2 FYNNEI. The CDR3 spans 16 residues.

The chain recombines TRBV2 with TRBJ2-7, with D unresolved. Germline CDR1 reads SNHLY; CDR2 reads FYNNEI. The CDR3 is 15 residues long. V was clipped by 2 bases and J by 2 bases, with 13 bases between them. In DNA, the CDR3 is TGTGCCAGCAGTGAATATCCAGGCCTTACCTACGAGCAGTACTTC. This codes for CASSEYPGLTYEQYF.

This clone was found once. The V gene is TRBV5-4, the J gene TRBJ2-3; 11 bases agree with TRBD2. Germline-derived CDR1 and CDR2 are SGHNT and YYREEE (reference sequence). The CDR3 covers 19 residues. The J segment lost 2 bases and the V segment lost 2 bases, leaving 13 bases of the junction unmatched. CDR3 bases: TGTGCCAGCAGCTTACATGGGACTAGCGGAGAACCCTACACAGATACGCAGTATTTT. It specifies CASSLHGTSGEPYTDTQYF.

This chain joins TRBV9 and TRBJ1-2, with D possibly being TRBD1 (6 bases). The germline CDR1 and CDR2 sequences are SGDLS and YYNGEE. Deletions cut 4 bases from V and 2 bases from J, with 24 bases between. CDR3 length: 18 amino acids. In DNA form, the CDR3 reads TGTGCCAGCAGCCCCATACAGGCCAACAGGGAGGGCAACTATGGCTACACCTTC. As protein: CASSPIQANREGNYGYTF.

The chain joins TRBV5-1 to TRBJ1-2, with TRBD1 as a possible D gene (6 bases). The CDR3 is 16 amino acids. Germline CDR1 and CDR2: SGHRS and YFSETQ. V was trimmed by 5 bases and J by 0 bases, leaving 17 bases between them. In DNA form, the CDR3 reads TGCGCCAGCAGTCGAGAAACAGGGCCAACTAACTATGGCTACACCTTC. Its translation: CASSRETGPTNYGYTF.

The chain couples TRBV29-1 to TRBJ1-1, with 7 positions matching TRBD1. The CDR3 sequence is 11 residues long. The germline gives CDR1 SQVTM, CDR2 ANQGSEA. J lost 7 bases, V lost 6 bases, and 5 bases had no gene match. The CDR3 protein is CSVTTGLEAFF. CDR3 DNA sequence: TGCAGCGTGACGACAGGGCTTGAAGCTTTCTTT.

The genes are TRBV3-1 (or the pseudogene TRBV3-2) and TRBJ1-2; a weak D match, TRBD1 (5 bases). The CDR3 covers 14 residues. V was trimmed by 3 bases and J by 6 bases, leaving 14 bases between them. Germline CDR1 is LGHDT and CDR2 is YNNKEL (reference sequence). The CDR3 reads CASSQGGYRDGYTF. The CDR3 nucleotides are TGTGCCAGCAGCCAGGGGGGGTACCGCGATGGCTACACCTTC.

The V and J genes are TRBV27 and TRBJ2-2; D might be TRBD2 (6 bases). V dropped 6 bases and J dropped 1 base, with 15 bases sitting between them. CDR1 and CDR2 (germline): MNHEY, SMNVEV (reference sequence). This CDR3 is built from 16 residues. The CDR3 DNA is TGTGCCAGCAGCCTCCGCGCGGGAATGAACACCGGGGAGCTGTTTTTT. This sequence encodes CASSLRAGMNTGELFF.

V gene TRBV2 combines with J gene TRBJ2-7; D may be TRBD1 (6 bases). The CDR3 sequence is 13 residues long. From germline, CDR1 is SNHLY and CDR2 FYNNEI. V was pared by 5 bases and J by 4 bases, with 12 bases between. CDR3 nucleotide sequence: TGTGCCAGCAGTAAACAAACAGGGTACGAGCAGTACTTC. It translates to CASSKQTGYEQYF.

V gene TRBV6-4 combines with J gene TRBJ2-3; tentative D call: TRBD1 (6 bases). With 5 bases removed from V and 2 bases from J, the gap between germline ends came to 14 bases. The CDR3 runs 15 residues. Germline values: CDR1 MRHNA, CDR2 SNTAGT. The CDR3 loop reads CASSSGAGDTDTQYF. In nucleotides, the CDR3 is TGTGCCAGCAGTTCAGGGGCAGGGGACACAGATACGCAGTATTTT.

The chain has TRBV18 and TRBJ1-1; TRBD1 might be the D (6 bases). The V gene lost 5 bases and the J gene lost 1 base, with 26 bases spanning the gap. This CDR3 spans 19 amino acids. Per germline, CDR1 KGHSH and CDR2 LQKENI. This chain's CDR3 is CASSSIPGQLSKWNTEAFF. CDR3 nucleotides: TGTGCCAGCTCATCAATCCCAGGACAGTTGTCTAAGTGGAACACTGAAGCTTTCTTT.

CDR3 bases: TGTGCCAGCGGCGGGGGGAACACTGAAGCTTTCTTT. Its protein is CASGGGNTEAFF. The V and J genes are TRBV12-3 or TRBV12-4 and TRBJ1-1; D is perhaps TRBD1 (5 bases). The CDR3 is made up of 12 amino acids. Trimming took 8 bases from V and 1 from J, leaving 8 bases between them.

This chain uses TRBV24-1 with TRBJ2-1; TRBD2 is a possible D gene (6 bases). The V end lost 1 base, the J end lost 0 bases, and 9 bases lay between the germline ends. CDR1 KGHDR and CDR2 SFDVKD come from the germline V gene. This CDR3 is built from 16 residues. The CDR3, as DNA: TGTGCCACCAGTGATTTTGGGGGGAGCTCCTACAATGAGCAGTTCTTC. It encodes CATSDFGGSSYNEQFF.

J is TRBJ2-5 and V is TRBV5-1, with 7 positions matching TRBD1. J was trimmed by 0 bases and V by 0 bases; bases with no gene match: 5. CDR3 length: 16 amino acids. In germline, CDR1 is SGHRS, CDR2 YFSETQ. CDR3 sequence reads: CASSLGRGHNQETQYF. The DNA for the CDR3 is TGCGCCAGCAGCTTGGGAAGGGGGCATAACCAAGAGACCCAGTACTTC. Full variable domain (rest looked up from reference TRBV5-1 and TRBJ2-5): KAGVTQTPRYLIKTRGQQVTLSCSPISGHRSVSWYQQTPGQGLQFLFEYFSETQRNKGNFPGRFSGRQFSNSRSEMNVSTLELGDSALYLCASSLGRGHNQETQYFGPGTRLLVL.

The rearrangement links TRBV20-1 to TRBJ1-1; D remains unclear. Trimming removed 7 bases from V and 1 base from J, with 7 bases in between. Germline values: CDR1 DFQATT, CDR2 SNEGSKA (reference sequence). This CDR3 has 11 residues. The CDR3 loop is CSERRNTEAFF. In nucleotides, the CDR3 is TGCAGTGAACGCAGGAACACTGAAGCTTTCTTT.

V and J are TRBV2 and TRBJ1-2; D call uncertain. CDR3 size: 16 residues. V was cut by 2 bases and J by 2 bases, with 15 bases left in between. Germline CDR1 reads SNHLY; CDR2 reads FYNNEI. CDR3 amino acids: CASSELLGLENYGYTF. CDR3 bases: TGTGCCAGCAGTGAACTCCTGGGCCTCGAGAACTATGGCTACACCTTC.

This CDR3 reads CASSPTDISNTEAFF. DNA for the CDR3: TGTGCCAGCTCACCGACGGACATATCGAACACTGAAGCTTTCTTT. This chain joins TRBV18 and TRBJ1-1, with D possibly matching TRBD1 (5 bases). V shed 3 bases and J shed 1 base, with 12 bases lying between them. CDR3 length: 15 amino acids. The germline CDR1 and CDR2 sequences are KGHSH and LQKENI.

The V and J genes are TRBV28 and TRBJ2-5; D may be TRBD2 (7 bases). From germline, CDR1 is MDHEN and CDR2 SYDVKM. The CDR3 has 13 residues. The germline V and J ends were trimmed by 5 bases and 7 bases, with 14 bases remaining between them. The CDR3 DNA is TGTGCCAGCAGTGGGGGGGGCCCTCTGACCCAGTACTTC. Its protein product is CASSGGGPLTQYF.

The chain uses TRBV5-4 and TRBJ2-1; TRBD1 agrees at 8 bases. There are 15 residues in the CDR3. The V segment lost 5 bases and the J segment 7 bases; nucleotides outside the gene matches: 11. Germline V CDR1 and CDR2: SGHNT, YYREEE (reference sequence). CDR3 DNA: TGTGCCAGCAGTCAGTGGACAGGGTGGTGGAATGAGCAGTTCTTC. As protein: CASSQWTGWWNEQFF.

The V and J genes are TRBV5-4 and TRBJ1-6; D possibly corresponds to TRBD1 (6 bases). Germline values: CDR1 SGHNT, CDR2 YYREEE (reference sequence). Trimming pared 1 base from V and 7 bases from J, leaving 12 bases between. The CDR3 totals 15 residues. DNA for the CDR3: TGTGCCAGCAGCTTGTTCCAGGGGCGGAATTCACCCCTCCACTTT. Translated: CASSLFQGRNSPLHF. Full variable domain (missing parts from reference TRBV5-4 and TRBJ1-6): ETGVTQSPTHLIKTRGQQVTLRCSSQSGHNTVSWYQQALGQGPQFIFQYYREEENGRGNFPPRFSGLQFPNYSSELNVNALELDDSALYLCASSLFQGRNSPLHFGNGTRLTVT.